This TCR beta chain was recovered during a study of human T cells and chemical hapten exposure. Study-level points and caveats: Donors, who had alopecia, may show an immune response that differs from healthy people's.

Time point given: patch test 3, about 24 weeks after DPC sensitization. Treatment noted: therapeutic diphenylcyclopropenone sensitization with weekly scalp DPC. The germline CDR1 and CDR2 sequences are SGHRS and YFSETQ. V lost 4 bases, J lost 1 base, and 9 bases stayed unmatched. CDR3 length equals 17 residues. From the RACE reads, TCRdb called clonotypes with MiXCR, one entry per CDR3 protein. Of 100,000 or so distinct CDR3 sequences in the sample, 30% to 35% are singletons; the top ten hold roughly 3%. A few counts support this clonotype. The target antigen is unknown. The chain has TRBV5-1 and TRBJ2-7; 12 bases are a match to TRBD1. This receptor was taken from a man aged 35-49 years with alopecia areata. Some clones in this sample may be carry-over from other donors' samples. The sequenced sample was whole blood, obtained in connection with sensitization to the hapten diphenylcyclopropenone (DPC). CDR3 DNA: TGCGCCAGCAGCAAATCCGGGACAGGGGGCGATTCCTACGAGCAGTACTTC. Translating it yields CASSKSGTGGDSYEQYF.